Listed below are T cell receptor beta chains from one sample, sequenced in a study of cytomegalovirus exposure and HLA in healthy donors. The repertoire was sequenced with immunoSEQ multiplex PCR; TCRdb's copy has only in-frame clones and lacks some. The sample consists of about 160,000 clones, roughly nine tenths of them appearing once. The sequenced material came from PBMCs. All receptors come from a woman in her thirties in good health and CMV-seronegative. Each CDR3 is given with its conserved first and last residue. The D gene is left open where the match is weak. Where a row states a size, it is once, few, many or the class of an expanded clone; other rows omit it.

V: TRBV6-5; D: TRBD2; J: TRBJ2-1; size: -; DNA: TGTGCCAGCAGTTACGAGACTAGCGTGGTCGTCAATGAGCAGTTCTTC; CDR3: CASSYETSVVVNEQFF
V: TRBV5-6; D: TRBD1; J: TRBJ2-7; size: -; DNA: TGTGCCAGCAGAAACGACAGGGAGAGTTTAACCTACGAGCAGTACTTC; CDR3: CASRNDRESLTYEQYF
V: TRBV4-1; D: TRBD2; J: TRBJ2-5; size: -; DNA: TGCGCCAGCAGCCAAGATGGGACTAGTGTCCAAGAGACCCAGTACTTC; CDR3: CASSQDGTSVQETQYF
V: TRBV7-2; D: -; J: TRBJ2-2; size: -; DNA: TGTGCCAGCAGCTTAGTAGGCGGACAAACCGGGGAGCTGTTTTTT; CDR3: CASSLVGGQTGELFF
V: TRBV4-1; D: -; J: TRBJ1-6; size: -; DNA: TGCGCCAGCAGCCCGGGAGGGGCACCCCTCCACTTT; CDR3: CASSPGGAPLHF
V: TRBV14; D: -; J: TRBJ1-1; size: -; DNA: TGTGCCAGCAGCTTACAGAAGAACACTGAAGCTTTCTTT; CDR3: CASSLQKNTEAFF
V: TRBV29-1; D: -; J: TRBJ1-2; size: -; DNA: TGCAGCGTTGAAGATAAGGGGTCACTTAACTATGGCTACACCTTC; CDR3: CSVEDKGSLNYGYTF
V: TRBV11-2; D: -; J: TRBJ1-6; size: -; DNA: TGTGCCAGCACCCGAGGTCGGATTTCCTATAATTCACCCCTCCACTTT; CDR3: CASTRGRISYNSPLHF
V: TRBV28; D: TRBD2; J: TRBJ2-3; size: -; DNA: TGTGCCAGCAGTTTATTTCGCGGGAGGACAGATACGCAGTATTTT; CDR3: CASSLFRGRTDTQYF
V: TRBV19; D: -; J: TRBJ1-1; size: -; DNA: TGTGCCAGTAGCCCGACCGGACAAAATGAGGCTTTCTTT; CDR3: CASSPTGQNEAFF
V: TRBV7-5; D: -; J: TRBJ1-2; size: -; DNA: TGTGCCAGAAGCGGCCGGGACGTCCTGTATGGCTACACCTTC; CDR3: CARSGRDVLYGYTF
V: TRBV27; D: TRBD1; J: TRBJ2-7; size: -; DNA: TGTGCCAGCAGTTCCAGACAGGGCTACGAGCAGTACTTC; CDR3: CASSSRQGYEQYF
V: TRBV11-3; D: TRBD1; J: TRBJ2-5; size: -; DNA: TGTGCCAGCAGCCCAGACAGGGGGCGAGAGACCCAGTACTTC; CDR3: CASSPDRGRETQYF
V: TRBV1; D: -; J: TRBJ2-2; size: -; DNA: TGCACCAGCAGCCAGGAGCCGCATGACACCGGGGAGCTGTTTTTT; CDR3: CTSSQEPHDTGELFF
V: TRBV2; D: TRBD2; J: TRBJ2-7; size: -; DNA: TGTGCCAGCAGTGAAGCGCGCACTAGCGGCGTGTCCTACGAGCAGTACTTC; CDR3: CASSEARTSGVSYEQYF
V: TRBV10-3; D: -; J: TRBJ1-6; size: -; DNA: TGTGCCATCATATCCGGGACAAGTAATTCACCCCTCCACTTT; CDR3: CAIISGTSNSPLHF
V: TRBV19; D: -; J: TRBJ2-7; size: -; DNA: TGTGCCAGTAGTGTTGGAGAGGGGCGCGAGCAGTACTTC; CDR3: CASSVGEGREQYF
V: TRBV28; D: -; J: TRBJ2-3; size: -; DNA: TGTGCCAGCAGTTTAAGTTCTGGTCTAGGGAGCGTAGCAGATACGCAGTATTTT; CDR3: CASSLSSGLGSVADTQYF
V: TRBV2; D: TRBD1; J: TRBJ2-7; size: -; DNA: TGTGCCAGCACCCGACAGGGGATGGACGAGCAGTACTTC; CDR3: CASTRQGMDEQYF
V: TRBV4-3; D: TRBD2; J: TRBJ2-7; size: -; DNA: TGCGCCAGCAGCCAAGACCTGCCCGACCCTAGCGGGGTTACCTACGAGCAGTACTTC; CDR3: CASSQDLPDPSGVTYEQYF
V: TRBV25-1; D: -; J: TRBJ1-2; size: -; DNA: TGTGCCAGCAGTGAGGGAAGGGGCAACCTGAACTTC; CDR3: CASSEGRGNLNF
V: TRBV4-3; D: -; J: TRBJ2-7; size: -; DNA: TGCGCCAGCAGCCAAGATCACTCTAGCTCCTACGAGCAGTACTTC; CDR3: CASSQDHSSSYEQYF
V: TRBV11-2; D: -; J: TRBJ2-5; size: -; DNA: TGTGCCAGCAGCGCCGGGCGACAAGAGACCCAGTACTTC; CDR3: CASSAGRQETQYF
V: TRBV27; D: -; J: TRBJ1-5; size: -; DNA: TGTGCCAGCAGTTTTAGAACCGCGGCGGGCAATCAGCCCCAGCATTTT; CDR3: CASSFRTAAGNQPQHF
V: TRBV6-6; D: -; J: TRBJ2-1; size: -; DNA: TGTGCCAGCAGTTACTCAATTGGCGGAGGGGTCTATGAGCAGTTCTTC; CDR3: CASSYSIGGGVYEQFF
V: TRBV29-1; D: TRBD2; J: TRBJ2-7; size: -; DNA: TGCAGCTTCACTACCGGTAGCGGGAGCGGCGAGCAGTACTTC; CDR3: CSFTTGSGSGEQYF
V: TRBV7-8; D: -; J: TRBJ1-3; size: -; DNA: TGTGCCAGCAGCCTTGCCAGCACGATCCCTGGAAACACCATATATTTT; CDR3: CASSLASTIPGNTIYF
V: TRBV28; D: -; J: TRBJ1-2; size: -; DNA: TGTGCCAGCACCTATGGGGGAGTGCCCGGCTACACCTTC; CDR3: CASTYGGVPGYTF
V: TRBV6-1; D: -; J: TRBJ1-2; size: few; DNA: TGTGCCAGCAGTGACGTTGGCTACACCTTC; CDR3: CASSDVGYTF
V: TRBV7-9; D: TRBD2; J: TRBJ2-1; size: -; DNA: TGTGCCAGCAGCACTCCGGGACTAGCGGGGCAGGATGAGCAGTTCTTC; CDR3: CASSTPGLAGQDEQFF
V: TRBV28; D: TRBD2; J: TRBJ2-1; size: -; DNA: TGTGCCAGCAGTTTGTGGACCTTAGCGGGAGGGCCGGGTGAGCAGTTCTTC; CDR3: CASSLWTLAGGPGEQFF
V: TRBV6-5; D: TRBD1; J: TRBJ1-1; size: -; DNA: TGTGCCAGCAGCCCCAGGGGGTATAACACTGAAGCTTTCTTT; CDR3: CASSPRGYNTEAFF
V: TRBV13; D: -; J: TRBJ2-7; size: once; DNA: TGTGCCAGCAGCTTCCAGGCTAAGGACGAGCAGTACTTC; CDR3: CASSFQAKDEQYF
V: TRBV29-1; D: -; J: TRBJ1-1; size: -; DNA: TGCAGCGTCACACGTTCCGGGCTCGGTTTCTCTGAAGCTTTCTTT; CDR3: CSVTRSGLGFSEAFF
V: TRBV2; D: TRBD1; J: TRBJ1-2; size: -; DNA: TGTGCCAGCAGGCCTATTCCAGGGGGGGGCTACACCTTC; CDR3: CASRPIPGGGYTF
V: TRBV5-8; D: -; J: TRBJ1-5; size: -; DNA: TGTGCCAGCAGCTTGAGGGTACTGGGACAGCCCCAGCATTTT; CDR3: CASSLRVLGQPQHF
V: TRBV18; D: TRBD1; J: TRBJ2-3; size: -; DNA: TGTGCCAGCTCACCAATCCCGGGACAGGGAACAGATACGCAGTATTTT; CDR3: CASSPIPGQGTDTQYF
V: TRBV5-6; D: -; J: TRBJ1-2; size: -; DNA: TGTGCCAGCAGCCCTTTGGGGGGATTTAACTATGGCTACACCTTC; CDR3: CASSPLGGFNYGYTF
V: TRBV5-5; D: TRBD2; J: TRBJ2-1; size: -; DNA: TGTGCCAGCAGCCCGGACGGCGGGAGGGCCAATGAGCAGTTCTTC; CDR3: CASSPDGGRANEQFF
V: TRBV6-5; D: TRBD1; J: TRBJ1-1; size: -; DNA: TGTGCCAGCAGTTACTCACAGGGGTACGGCACTGAAGCTTTCTTT; CDR3: CASSYSQGYGTEAFF
V: TRBV7-3; D: TRBD2; J: TRBJ2-3; size: -; DNA: TGTGCCAGCAGCATCGGGACTAGCGGGGGAGATACGCAGTATTTT; CDR3: CASSIGTSGGDTQYF
V: TRBV6-1; D: -; J: TRBJ1-2; size: -; DNA: TGTGCCAGCAGTGAAGCGTTACAGCTCTATGGCTACACCTTC; CDR3: CASSEALQLYGYTF
V: TRBV9; D: -; J: TRBJ2-7; size: -; DNA: TGTGCCAGCAGCCCTCGACAGGCCCTCGGCGAGCAGTACTTC; CDR3: CASSPRQALGEQYF
V: TRBV2; D: TRBD1; J: TRBJ1-4; size: -; DNA: TGTGCCAGCATCGCCAAAACCGGGACAGGGGGAAAACTGTTTTTT; CDR3: CASIAKTGTGGKLFF
V: TRBV19; D: -; J: TRBJ1-2; size: -; DNA: TGTGCCAGTAGTAATACAGGGAGCGGCTACACCTTC; CDR3: CASSNTGSGYTF
V: TRBV5-6; D: -; J: TRBJ1-1; size: -; DNA: TGTGCCAGCAGCTTGGTGGGACACCCGAACACTGAAGCTTTCTTT; CDR3: CASSLVGHPNTEAFF
V: TRBV5-1; D: -; J: TRBJ2-1; size: -; DNA: TGCGCCAGCAGCTTGGCAATAGGGCCCTACAATGAGCAGTTCTTC; CDR3: CASSLAIGPYNEQFF
V: TRBV7-4; D: TRBD1; J: TRBJ2-7; size: -; DNA: TGTGCCAGCAGCTCGGGACAGGGCTCCTACGAGCAGTACTTC; CDR3: CASSSGQGSYEQYF